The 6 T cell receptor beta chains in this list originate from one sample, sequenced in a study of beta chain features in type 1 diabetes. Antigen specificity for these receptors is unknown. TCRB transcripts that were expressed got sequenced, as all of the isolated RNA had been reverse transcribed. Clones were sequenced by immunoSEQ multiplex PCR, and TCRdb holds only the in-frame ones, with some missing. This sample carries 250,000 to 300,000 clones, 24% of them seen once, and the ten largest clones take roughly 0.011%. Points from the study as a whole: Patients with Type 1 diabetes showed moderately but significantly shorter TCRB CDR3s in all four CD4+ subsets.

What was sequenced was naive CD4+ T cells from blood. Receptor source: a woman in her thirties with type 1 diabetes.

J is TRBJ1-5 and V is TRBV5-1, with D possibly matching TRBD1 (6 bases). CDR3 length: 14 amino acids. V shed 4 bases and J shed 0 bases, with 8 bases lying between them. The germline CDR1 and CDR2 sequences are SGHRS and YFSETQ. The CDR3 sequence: CASSEGVSNQPQHF. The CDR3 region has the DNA TGCGCCAGCAGCGAGGGGGTTAGCAATCAGCCCCAGCATTTT.

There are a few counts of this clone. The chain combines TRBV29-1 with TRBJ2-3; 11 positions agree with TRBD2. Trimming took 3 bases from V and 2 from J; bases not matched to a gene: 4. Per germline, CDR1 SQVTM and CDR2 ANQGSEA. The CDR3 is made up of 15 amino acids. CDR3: CSVEGTSGITDTQYF. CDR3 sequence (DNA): TGCAGCGTTGAGGGGACTAGCGGAATCACAGATACGCAGTATTTT.

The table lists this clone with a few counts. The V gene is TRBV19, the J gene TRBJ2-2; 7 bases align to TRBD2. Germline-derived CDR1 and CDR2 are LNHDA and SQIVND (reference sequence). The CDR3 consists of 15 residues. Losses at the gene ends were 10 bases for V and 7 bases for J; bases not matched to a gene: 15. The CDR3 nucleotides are TGTGCCACGCGAGAGAGGGAGGGCCATGTCGGGGAGCTGTTTTTT. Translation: CATREREGHVGELFF.

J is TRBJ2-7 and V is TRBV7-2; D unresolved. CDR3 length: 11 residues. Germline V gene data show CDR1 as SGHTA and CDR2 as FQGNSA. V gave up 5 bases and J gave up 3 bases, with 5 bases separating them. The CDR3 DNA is TGTGCCAGCAGCATACACTACGAGCAGTACTTC. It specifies CASSIHYEQYF.

CDR3 DNA: TGTGCCAGCAAAAACTCAGGGTACGAGCAGTACTTC. It translates to CASKNSGYEQYF. This chain connects TRBV2 to TRBJ2-7; D is perhaps TRBD1 (5 bases). The germline V gene encodes CDR1 SNHLY and CDR2 FYNNEI. The V end was cut by 7 bases, the J end by 4 bases, with 11 bases between. The CDR3 totals 12 residues.

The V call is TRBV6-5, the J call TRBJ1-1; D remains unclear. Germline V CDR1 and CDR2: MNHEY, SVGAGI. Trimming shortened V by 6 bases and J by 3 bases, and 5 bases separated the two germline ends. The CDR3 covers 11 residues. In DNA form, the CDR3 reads TGTGCCAGCAGGAGGGACACTGAAGCTTTCTTT. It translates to CASRRDTEAFF.